Listed here are 17 T cell receptor beta chains from one sample, sequenced in a study of blood T cells in healthy people across ages (dated by TCRdb to about 2015). Library preparation was by 5' RACE. The sequencer listed for this sample is Illumina HiSeq 2500. A second roughly 6 to 12 cycle PCR used a sample-barcoded 5' primer and a J-beta primer mix. Starting from the raw public reads, TCRdb applied fastp trimming at Q25, assembled clones with MiXCR and retained in-frame beta chains. Every entry covers one CDR3 protein and lists the most common genes and DNA from its rows. This sample has about 1.4 million distinct CDR3 sequences in its table, and roughly 60% of those were observed once. The ten largest make up about 6.7% of the sample. Sequencing was done on a sample of blood. The receptors were gathered from a man aged 18 to 35 in good health.

This clonotype was observed a single time. The V and J genes are TRBV6-1 and TRBJ1-4; 8 bases are a match to TRBD1. This CDR3 spans 15 amino acids. Looked up from germline, CDR1 is MNHNS and CDR2 is SASEGT. V shed 5 bases and J 7 bases; nucleotides not matched to a gene: 9. CDR3 nucleotides: TGTGCCAGCAGTACCACAGGGGGTGTCAGTGAAAAACTGTTTTTT. This gives the protein CASSTTGGVSEKLFF.

This rearrangement joins TRBV20-1 to TRBJ1-2, with D tentatively TRBD1 (5 bases). V shed 4 bases and J shed 8 bases, with 14 bases lying between them. The CDR3 extends over 12 amino acids. In germline, CDR1 is DFQATT, CDR2 SNEGSKA (reference sequence). The CDR3 loop is CSATNGGSGYTF. CDR3 nucleotide sequence: TGCAGTGCTACGAATGGGGGTTCAGGCTACACCTTC.

This clonotype was observed a handful of times. The chain has TRBV28 and TRBJ2-7, with 9 nucleotides matching TRBD2. V dropped 4 bases and J dropped 4; count of bases not matched to a gene: 8. In germline, CDR1 is MDHEN, CDR2 SYDVKM. The CDR3 consists of 15 residues. The CDR3 region is CASSSPGLATYEQYF. CDR3 bases: TGTGCCAGCAGTTCTCCGGGACTAGCAACTTACGAGCAGTACTTC.

This clonotype has just a few counts. This chain uses TRBV20-1 with TRBJ2-1; 9 nucleotides line up with TRBD2. Germline CDR1 DFQATT, CDR2 SNEGSKA (reference sequence). The ends lost 1 base at V and 15 bases at J; junction bases unmatched: 7. The CDR3 has 12 amino acids. As DNA, the CDR3 is TGCAGTGCTAGAGTGACTAGCGGAGAGAGGTTCTTC. This translates into CSARVTSGERFF.

A note on this clonotype: At one end the junction does not follow the germline gene, possibly because of a read error. The CDR3 reads CASSQERYTGAFF. The CDR3 DNA is TGCGCCAGCAGCCAAGAGCGTTACACTGGAGCTTTCTTT. The V gene is TRBV4-3, the J gene TRBJ1-1; D uncertain. This CDR3 is built from 13 residues. Per the germline V gene, CDR1 is LGHNA and CDR2 is YSLEER.

There are a few counts of this clonotype. The chain couples TRBV4-1 to TRBJ2-7; D is unresolved. The CDR3 is 14 amino acids. V lost 0 bases, J lost 4 bases, and 10 bases lay in between. Germline loops: CDR1 MGHRA, CDR2 YSYEKL. CDR3 in DNA: TGCGCCAGCAGCCAAGAGGTGTCAGCTTACGAGCAGTACTTC. It specifies CASSQEVSAYEQYF.

This chain links TRBV27 with TRBJ1-2; a weak D match, TRBD1 (5 bases). Germline V gene lookup returns CDR1 MNHEY and CDR2 SMNVEV (reference sequence). Trimming shortened V by 5 bases and J by 4 bases, and 14 bases separated the two germline ends. This CDR3 is built from 14 residues. The CDR3 DNA sequence: TGTGCCAGCAGTCAATCGGGACGGAGCTATGGCTACACCTTC. Protein: CASSQSGRSYGYTF.

This clonotype appeared a few times. V gene TRBV29-1 combines with J gene TRBJ2-1; D is perhaps TRBD2 (6 bases). Germline V gene lookup returns CDR1 SQVTM and CDR2 ANQGSEA. V lost 5 bases to trimming and J lost 11 bases, with 10 bases between them. The CDR3 sequence is 10 residues long. CDR3 DNA sequence: TGCAGCGTTAGGGCGGGACAGCAGTTCTTC. It translates to CSVRAGQQFF.

The rearrangement joins TRBV25-1 to TRBJ1-2, with no clear D. The V end lost 5 bases, the J end lost 4 bases, and 20 bases lay between the germline ends. The length of the CDR3 is 16 residues. Germline CDR1 MGHDK, CDR2 SYGVNS. CDR3 sequence (DNA): TGTGCCAGCAGTTTCACACAAGCGACTTCCAGCTATGGCTACACCTTC. This codes for CASSFTQATSSYGYTF.

In this sample, this clonotype turned up a few times. The chain has TRBV7-9 and TRBJ1-5, with D possibly TRBD1 on 6 matching bases. Per germline, CDR1 SEHNR and CDR2 FQNEAQ (reference sequence). The V and J ends lost 1 base and 7 bases respectively, with 11 bases between them. CDR3 length: 14 amino acids. CDR3 nucleotides: TGTGCCAGCAGCTTAGGGGGGGGCTGGCAGCCCCAGCATTTT. It specifies CASSLGGGWQPQHF.

The V call is TRBV29-1, the J call TRBJ2-7; 8 bases agree with TRBD1. The CDR3 consists of 12 residues. CDR1 and CDR2 from the germline V gene are SQVTM and ANQGSEA. The junction had 7 bases not matched to a gene; V was cut back by 7 bases and J by 5 bases. Written as DNA, the CDR3 is TGCAGCGCCGGGACAGGCCACCACGAGCAGTACTTC. As protein: CSAGTGHHEQYF.

This clonotype has only a few counts. The rearrangement joins TRBV6-2 or TRBV6-3 to TRBJ2-7; 7 bases are shared with TRBD1. Germline V lookup: CDR1 MNHEY, CDR2 SVGEGT. Trimming at V came to 3 bases and at J to 5 bases, leaving 1 base not matched to a gene. The CDR3 is made up of 12 amino acids. CDR3 coding DNA: TGTGCCAGCAGTTATGGGACAGACGAGCAGTACTTC. The encoded protein is CASSYGTDEQYF.

The rearrangement links TRBV27 to TRBJ1-2, with 8 bases identical to TRBD1. There are 15 residues in the CDR3. With V trimmed by 8 bases and J by 6 bases, 14 bases remained unmatched. Germline lookup yields CDR1 MNHEY and CDR2 SMNVEV (reference sequence). The CDR3 bases are TGTGCCAGCTCGACGAGCCTGGACAGGGACGATGGCTACACCTTC. Its protein product is CASSTSLDRDDGYTF.

Only a few counts were recorded for this clonotype. V usage is TRBV12-3 or TRBV12-4 and J usage is TRBJ2-3; maybe TRBD2 (7 bases). The length of the CDR3 is 14 residues. Trimming pared 5 bases from V and 6 bases from J, leaving 15 bases between. CDR3 sequence: CASSHGGPADTQYF. The CDR3 DNA sequence: TGTGCCAGCAGTCACGGGGGGCCAGCGGATACGCAGTATTTT.

The CDR3 region has the DNA TGTGCCAGCAGTTTAACCCCCAGGGGGTACTATGGCTACACCTTC. It translates to CASSLTPRGYYGYTF. The chain has TRBV27 and TRBJ1-2, with 7 bases fitting TRBD1. Trimming removed 2 bases from V and 3 bases from J; junction bases left unmatched: 6. Germline CDR1 and CDR2: MNHEY and SMNVEV (reference sequence). The CDR3 is 15 residues long.

This clonotype was seen a handful of times. The chain has TRBV6-2 or TRBV6-3 and TRBJ2-4, with 7 bases that match TRBD1. The DNA end lines up better with TRBJ2-7; the J call may be wrong. The CDR3 consists of 10 residues. Germline V lookup: CDR1 MNHEY, CDR2 SVGEGT. The CDR3 coding sequence is TGTGCCCCCCGACAGGGCGAGCAGTACTTC. Translated: CAPRQGEQYF.

The chain links TRBV20-1 to TRBJ2-5; D ambiguous. Trimming left V 3 bases short and J 2 bases short, with 7 bases between. Per the germline V gene, CDR1 is DFQATT and CDR2 is SNEGSKA (reference sequence). CDR3 length: 12 residues. The CDR3 spells CSARDGQETQYF. The CDR3 DNA follows: TGCAGTGCTAGGGACGGACAAGAGACCCAGTACTTC.